This T cell receptor beta chain was sequenced in a study of shared clonotypes between healthy human individuals. CDR1 and CDR2 (germline): SGHRS, YFSETQ. CDR3 size: 16 residues. V shed 4 bases, J shed 0 bases, and the junction held 9 bases outside the gene matches. A note on this clone: Its cognate antigen is unknown.

General study points: Around 5% of naive CD4 clonotypes were shared across four donors.

As processed by the authors: ImmunoSEQ output lacked quality scores and full-length reads, limiting matched filtering. TCRdb keeps only in-frame clones here, not all; method: immunoSEQ multiplex PCR. D and trimming were read from the DNA, whereas the V and J calls and clone size are those reported in that table. The table lists over 950,000 clones, approximately 75% of them singletons. The chain uses TRBV5-1 and TRBJ1-1, with 7 bases identical to TRBD1. Specimen: memory CD4+ T cells from PBMCs. As to subset: CD45RA-negative fraction. This TCR derives from a man younger than 30 in good health. Some clones in this sample may be carry-over from other donors' samples. CDR3 protein: CASSTGTVMMNTEAFF. CDR3 nucleotide sequence: TGCGCCAGCAGCACCGGGACAGTTATGATGAACACTGAAGCTTTCTTT.